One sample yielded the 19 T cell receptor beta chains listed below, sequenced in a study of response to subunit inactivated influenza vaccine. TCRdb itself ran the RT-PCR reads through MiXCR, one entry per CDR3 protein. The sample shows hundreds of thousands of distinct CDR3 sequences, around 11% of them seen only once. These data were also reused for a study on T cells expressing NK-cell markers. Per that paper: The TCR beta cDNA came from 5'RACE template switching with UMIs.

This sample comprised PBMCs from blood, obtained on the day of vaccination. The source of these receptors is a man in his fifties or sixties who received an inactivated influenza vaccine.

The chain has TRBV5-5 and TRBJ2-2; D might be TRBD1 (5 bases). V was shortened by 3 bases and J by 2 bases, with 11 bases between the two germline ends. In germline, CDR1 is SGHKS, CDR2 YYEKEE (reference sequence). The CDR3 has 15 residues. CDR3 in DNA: TGTGCCAGCAGCTGGCAGGGAAGAAACACCGGGGAGCTGTTTTTT. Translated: CASSWQGRNTGELFF. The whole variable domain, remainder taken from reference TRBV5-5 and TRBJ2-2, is DAGVTQSPTHLIKTRGQQVTLRCSPISGHKSVSWYQQVLGQGPQFIFQYYEKEERGRGNFPDRFSARQFPNYSSELNVNALLLGDSALYLCASSWQGRNTGELFFGEGSRLTVL.

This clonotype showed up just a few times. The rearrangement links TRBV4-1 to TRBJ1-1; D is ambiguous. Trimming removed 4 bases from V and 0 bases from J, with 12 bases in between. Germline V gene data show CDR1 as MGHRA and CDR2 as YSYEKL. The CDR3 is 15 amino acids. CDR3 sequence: CASSRDLSMNTEAFF. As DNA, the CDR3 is TGCGCCAGCAGCCGCGATTTATCGATGAACACTGAAGCTTTCTTT.

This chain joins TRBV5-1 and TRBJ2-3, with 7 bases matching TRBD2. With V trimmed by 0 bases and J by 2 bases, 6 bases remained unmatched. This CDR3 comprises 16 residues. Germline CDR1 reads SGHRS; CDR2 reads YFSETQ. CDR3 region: CASSLAVAGVTDTQYF. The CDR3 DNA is TGCGCCAGCAGCTTGGCCGTGGCGGGAGTCACAGATACGCAGTATTTT.

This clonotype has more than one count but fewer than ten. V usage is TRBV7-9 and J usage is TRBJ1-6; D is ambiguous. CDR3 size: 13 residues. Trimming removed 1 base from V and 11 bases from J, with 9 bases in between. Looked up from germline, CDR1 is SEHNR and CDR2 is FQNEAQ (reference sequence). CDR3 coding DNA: TGTGCCAGCAGCTTAGACCACGAGCCACCCCTCCACTTT. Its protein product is CASSLDHEPPLHF.

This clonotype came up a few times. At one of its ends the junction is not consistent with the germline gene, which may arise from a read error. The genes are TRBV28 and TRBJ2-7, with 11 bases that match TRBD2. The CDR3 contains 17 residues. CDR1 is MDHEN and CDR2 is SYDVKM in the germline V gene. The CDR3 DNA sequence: TGTGCCAGCAGCTTATCCGCTAGCGGGGGGCTATCCTACGAGCAGTACTTC. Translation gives CASSLSASGGLSYEQYF.

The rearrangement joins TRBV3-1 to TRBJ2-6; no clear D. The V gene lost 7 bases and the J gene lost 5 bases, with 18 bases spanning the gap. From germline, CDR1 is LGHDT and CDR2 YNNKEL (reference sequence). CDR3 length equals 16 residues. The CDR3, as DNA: TGTGCCAGCACCAAAGGTACCCACTTTCGGGCCAACGTCCTGACTTTC. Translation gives CASTKGTHFRANVLTF.

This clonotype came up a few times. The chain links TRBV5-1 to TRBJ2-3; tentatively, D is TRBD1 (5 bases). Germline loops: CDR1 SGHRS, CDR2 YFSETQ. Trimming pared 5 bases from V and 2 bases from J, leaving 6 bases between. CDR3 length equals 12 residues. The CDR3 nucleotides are TGCGCCAGCAGAGGGGACACAGATACGCAGTATTTT. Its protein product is CASRGDTDTQYF.

DNA for the CDR3: TGTGCCAGCAGCTTGGAGATAGTGGGGGACTCCTACAATGAGCAGTTCTTC. Protein: CASSLEIVGDSYNEQFF. The rearrangement joins TRBV11-2 to TRBJ2-1, with D possibly called TRBD1 or TRBD2 (5 bases each). V was clipped by 3 bases and J by 0 bases, with 15 bases between them. The CDR3 is 17 amino acids. The germline V gene encodes CDR1 SGHAT and CDR2 FQNNGV.

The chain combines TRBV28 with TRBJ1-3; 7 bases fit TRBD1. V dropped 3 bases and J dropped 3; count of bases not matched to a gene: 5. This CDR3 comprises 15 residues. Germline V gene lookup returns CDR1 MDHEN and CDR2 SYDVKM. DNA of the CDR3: TGTGCCAGCAGTTTTGCACAGGGGTTTGGAAACACCATATATTTT. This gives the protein CASSFAQGFGNTIYF.

This CDR3 reads CASSQTSGAAGDTQYF. CDR3 in DNA: TGCGCCAGCAGCCAAACTAGCGGGGCCGCGGGGGATACGCAGTATTTT. V gene TRBV4-3 combines with J gene TRBJ2-3, with 10 bases that match TRBD2. Trimming cost V 2 bases and J 6 bases; bases outside gene matches: 8. CDR3 length equals 16 residues. Germline V gene sequence: CDR1 LGHNA, CDR2 YSLEER.

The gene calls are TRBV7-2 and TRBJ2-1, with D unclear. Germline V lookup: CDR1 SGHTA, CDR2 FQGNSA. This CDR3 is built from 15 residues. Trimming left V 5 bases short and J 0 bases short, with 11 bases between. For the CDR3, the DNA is TGTGCCAGCAGCCAAGATAAAGGCTCCTACAATGAGCAGTTCTTC. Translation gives CASSQDKGSYNEQFF.

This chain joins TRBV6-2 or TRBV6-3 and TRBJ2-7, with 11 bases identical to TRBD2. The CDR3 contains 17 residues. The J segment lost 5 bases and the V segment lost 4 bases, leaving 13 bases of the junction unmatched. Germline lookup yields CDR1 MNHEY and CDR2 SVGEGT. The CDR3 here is CASSFTSGRLHGDEQYF. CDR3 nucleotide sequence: TGTGCCAGCAGTTTCACTAGCGGGAGACTTCATGGGGACGAGCAGTACTTC.

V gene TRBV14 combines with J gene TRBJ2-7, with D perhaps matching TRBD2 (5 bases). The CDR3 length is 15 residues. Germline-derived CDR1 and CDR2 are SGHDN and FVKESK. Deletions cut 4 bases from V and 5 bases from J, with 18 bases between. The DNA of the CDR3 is TGTGCCAGCAGCCCAGAGAGGGTGGGAGTCCACGAGCAGTACTTC. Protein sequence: CASSPERVGVHEQYF.

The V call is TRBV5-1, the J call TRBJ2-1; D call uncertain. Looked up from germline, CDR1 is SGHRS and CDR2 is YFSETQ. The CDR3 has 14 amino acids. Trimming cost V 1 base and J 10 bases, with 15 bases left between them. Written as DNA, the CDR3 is TGCGCCAGCAGCTTGCTGCAGCCCCAGTTCGAGCAGTTCTTC. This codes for CASSLLQPQFEQFF.

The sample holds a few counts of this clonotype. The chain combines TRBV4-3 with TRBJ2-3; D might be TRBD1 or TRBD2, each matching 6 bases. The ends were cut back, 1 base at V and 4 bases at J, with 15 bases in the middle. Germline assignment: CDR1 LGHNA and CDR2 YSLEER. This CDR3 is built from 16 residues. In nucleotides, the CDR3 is TGCGCCAGCAGCCAAGCAACTTACAGGGAGGCAGATACGCAGTATTTT. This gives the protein CASSQATYREADTQYF.

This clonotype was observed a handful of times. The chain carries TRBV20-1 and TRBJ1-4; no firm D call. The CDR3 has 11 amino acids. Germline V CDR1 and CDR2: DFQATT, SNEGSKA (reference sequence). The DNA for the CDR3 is TGCAGCCCCAAACGGGATGAAAAACTGTTTTTT. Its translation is CSPKRDEKLFF.

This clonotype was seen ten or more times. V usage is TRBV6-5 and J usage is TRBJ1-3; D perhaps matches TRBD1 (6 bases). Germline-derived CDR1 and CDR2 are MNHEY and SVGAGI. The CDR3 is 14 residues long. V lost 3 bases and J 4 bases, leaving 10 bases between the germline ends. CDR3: CASSYGGSGNTIYF. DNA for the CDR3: TGTGCCAGCAGTTATGGGGGCTCCGGAAACACCATATATTTT.

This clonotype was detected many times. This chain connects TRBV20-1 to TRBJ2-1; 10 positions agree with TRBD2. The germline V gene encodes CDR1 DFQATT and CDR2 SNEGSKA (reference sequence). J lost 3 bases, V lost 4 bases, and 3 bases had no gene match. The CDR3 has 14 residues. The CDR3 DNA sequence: TGCAGTGCTACTCTAGCGGGGGTCTACAATGAGCAGTTCTTC. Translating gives CSATLAGVYNEQFF.

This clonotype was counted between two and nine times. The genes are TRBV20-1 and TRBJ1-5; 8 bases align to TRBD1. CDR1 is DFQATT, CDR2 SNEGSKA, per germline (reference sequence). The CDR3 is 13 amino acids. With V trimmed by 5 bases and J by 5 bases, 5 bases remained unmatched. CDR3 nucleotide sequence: TGCAGTGCTTCCGACAGGGGACATCAGCCCCAGCATTTT. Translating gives CSASDRGHQPQHF.